This is a list of T cell receptor beta chains from one sample in a study of T cell changes during pregnancy in multiple sclerosis. TCRdb's copy holds only in-frame clones and misses some; the assay was immunoSEQ multiplex PCR. The table records around 70,000 clones, about 95% of them present only once. Sequenced here: peripheral blood, sampled in the third trimester of pregnancy. The receptor source for this set is a female donor with multiple sclerosis, enrolled in a pregnancy study. Both conserved end residues are part of each CDR3. Each record gives: CDR3 protein, CDR3 DNA, D gene, V gene, J gene, clone size. D genes are given only for firm matches. A row's size may be missing; if present it is once, few, many or a size class.

CASSPGHGDSPLHF	TGTGCCAGCAGTCCAGGACACGGTGATTCACCCCTCCACTTT	-	TRBV6-6	TRBJ1-6	-
CASGPGGQGFWSYGYTF	TGTGCTAGTGGTCCGGGGGGACAGGGGTTCTGGAGCTATGGCTACACCTTC	TRBD1	TRBV12-5	TRBJ1-2	-
CASSLFAENTEAFF	TGTGCCAGCAGCTTGTTTGCGGAAAACACTGAAGCTTTCTTT	-	TRBV7-3	TRBJ1-1	-
CASSPAGIQETQYF	TGTGCCAGCAGCCCAGCGGGGATCCAAGAGACCCAGTACTTC	TRBD2	TRBV7-6	TRBJ2-5	-
CASSLRRATGTRDTQYF	TGTGCCAGCAGCTTGAGGAGGGCAACCGGAACCAGAGATACGCAGTATTTT	-	TRBV5-5	TRBJ2-3	-
CASKTGALNQPQHF	TGTGCCAGTAAGACAGGGGCGCTCAATCAGCCCCAGCATTTT	TRBD1	TRBV19	TRBJ1-5	-
CASSSSGAGETQYF	TGTGCCAGCAGCTCCTCAGGGGCCGGAGAGACCCAGTACTTC	-	TRBV7-9	TRBJ2-5	-
CASSLDRVGGYTF	TGTGCCAGCAGCCTAGACAGGGTGGGGGGCTACACCTTC	TRBD1	TRBV6-5	TRBJ1-2	-
CASSQLGVNYGYTF	TGTGCCAGCAGCCAACTCGGGGTGAACTATGGCTACACCTTC	-	TRBV4-2	TRBJ1-2	-
CASSPGGRGRKLFF	TGTGCCAGCAGCCCAGGTGGCAGGGGCAGGAAACTGTTTTTT	-	TRBV7-2	TRBJ1-4	-
CAISESKGGGTGVHEQYF	TGTGCCATCAGTGAGTCTAAGGGGGGCGGGACAGGGGTCCACGAGCAGTACTTC	TRBD1	TRBV10-3	TRBJ2-7	-
CASRGTAYEQYF	TGTGCCAGCCGCGGGACTGCCTACGAGCAGTACTTC	-	TRBV11-2	TRBJ2-7	-
CASSPSIPGSGNTIYF	TGCGCCAGCAGCCCCTCGATCCCGGGGTCTGGAAACACCATATATTTT	-	TRBV4-3	TRBJ1-3	few
CASSAQGGFPYEQYF	TGTGCCAGCAGCGCACAGGGGGGTTTTCCCTACGAGCAGTACTTC	TRBD1	TRBV13	TRBJ2-7	-
CASRGDSWHGYTF	TGTGCCAGCAGGGGGGACAGTTGGCATGGCTACACCTTC	TRBD1	TRBV6-6	TRBJ1-2	-
CSVKDLGTYEQYF	TGCAGTGTGAAGGACTTGGGGACCTACGAGCAGTACTTC	-	TRBV29-1	TRBJ2-7	-
CASFRTGQAGELFF	TGTGCCAGCTTTCGGACAGGGCAAGCCGGGGAGCTGTTTTTT	TRBD1	TRBV6-1	TRBJ2-2	-
CASSDGTGNQPQHF	TGTGCCAGCAGTGACGGGACTGGGAATCAGCCCCAGCATTTT	-	TRBV6-4	TRBJ1-5	-
CASSLERTGGARGYTF	TGTGCCAGCAGCTTAGAACGGACAGGGGGCGCACGAGGCTACACCTTC	TRBD1	TRBV7-2	TRBJ1-2	-
CASSRGVVGGTSYEQYF	TGTGCCAGCAGCCGGGGTGTTGTGGGGGGGACTTCCTACGAGCAGTACTTC	TRBD2	TRBV4-2	TRBJ2-7	-
CASSLGWTGSPYNEQFF	TGTGCCAGCAGCTTAGGGTGGACAGGCAGTCCGTACAATGAGCAGTTCTTC	TRBD1	TRBV7-2	TRBJ2-1	-
CASSASLLLDYGYTF	TGTGCCAGCAGCGCTAGCCTCCTTTTGGACTATGGCTACACCTTC	-	TRBV9	TRBJ1-2	-
CASSSGKQISTGELFF	TGTGCCAGCAGCTCAGGAAAACAGATTTCGACCGGGGAGCTGTTTTTT	-	TRBV5-4	TRBJ2-2	-
CASSGQGASRETQYF	TGTGCCAGTTCCGGACAGGGGGCGAGTCGAGAGACCCAGTACTTC	TRBD1	TRBV11-2	TRBJ2-5	-
CAISGIEEDRGHGYTF	TGTGCCATCAGTGGAATAGAGGAAGACAGGGGGCACGGCTACACCTTC	TRBD1	TRBV10-3	TRBJ1-2	-
CASCAVVTGETEAFF	TGTGCCAGCTGCGCCGTTGTAACAGGGGAAACTGAAGCTTTCTTT	TRBD1	TRBV7-2	TRBJ1-1	-
CASSQSEGASGDTIYF	TGCGCCAGCAGTCAATCCGAGGGGGCAAGTGGGGACACCATATATTTT	TRBD1	TRBV23-1	TRBJ1-3	-
CASSQAGGFFSGANVLTF	TGCGCCAGCAGCCAGGCAGGGGGCTTTTTCTCTGGGGCCAACGTCCTGACTTTC	TRBD1	TRBV4-1	TRBJ2-6	-
CASSIGGLYTGELFF	TGTGCCAGTAGTATAGGGGGGCTGTATACCGGGGAGCTGTTTTTT	-	TRBV19	TRBJ2-2	-
CASSLARVAGGSPGTQYF	TGTGCCAGCAGCTTAGCGCGGGTAGCGGGGGGTTCCCCTGGGACCCAGTACTTC	TRBD2	TRBV7-2	TRBJ2-5	-
CASRGLAADTQYF	TGTGCCAGTAGGGGACTAGCCGCAGATACGCAGTATTTT	TRBD2	TRBV19	TRBJ2-3	-